Sequencing of this TCR beta chain was carried out in a study of identical twins. Through template switching, a universal primer site was introduced, and the cDNA contained unique molecular identifiers. A single record per CDR3 protein comes from TCRdb applying MiXCR to the 5' RACE reads. Altogether 450,000 or so distinct CDR3 sequences are present, approximately 17% being singletons, with the ten largest covering 12%. This clonotype came up many times. V lost 0 bases, J lost 1 base, and 13 bases lay in between. CDR3 length: 16 residues. The germline V gene has CDR1 LGHNA and CDR2 YSLEER. The chain carries TRBV4-3 and TRBJ2-7; D is uncertain. The TCR comes from a man in his forties or fifties in good health. What was sequenced was naive T cells sorted from blood. CDR3 sequence reads: CASSQDSLTVSYEQYF. The DNA of the CDR3 is TGCGCCAGCAGCCAAGATTCCCTGACCGTTTCCTACGAGCAGTACTTC.